This TCR beta chain was sequenced for a study of blood T cell repertoires in COVID-19. CDR3 length: 15 amino acids. The V and J ends lost 3 bases and 4 bases respectively, with 13 bases between them. CDR1 LNHDA and CDR2 SQIVND come from the germline V gene (reference sequence). Here immunoSEQ multiplex PCR was the method, and the copy in TCRdb shows in-frame clones only, minus some. The sample consists of a few hundred thousand clones, more than 70% of them appearing once. The chain employs TRBV19 and TRBJ2-1, with D possibly being TRBD2 (5 bases). Sample: PBMCs or T cells enriched from blood (not recorded which). This TCR derives from a middle-aged man in a cohort exposed to, infected with or recovered from COVID-19 (not recorded which). CDR3 protein: CASSIQASTYNEQFF. As DNA, the CDR3 is TGTGCCAGTAGTATTCAGGCTAGCACTTACAATGAGCAGTTCTTC.